This record covers a single TCR beta chain. The antigen it recognizes is unknown. Base-call qualities are not available, and no considerably larger clone is one nucleotide away. The sample originates from a study of response to subunit inactivated influenza vaccine (dated by TCRdb to the late 2010s). Concerning the study at large: Deep quantitative profiling of the T cell receptor repertoire was used in the study to follow responses to a trivalent subunit inactivated influenza vaccine. Study-wide findings and limitations: The authors proposed that each seasonal influenza vaccination may bring in only a limited number of new T cells.

From a lookup of the germline V gene, CDR1 and CDR2 are SGHDN and FVKESK. Trimming takes 3 bases off V and 3 bases off J; junction bases not matched to a gene: 11. Including the terminal cysteine and phenylalanine, the CDR3 comprises 17 residues. Only the CDR3 portion is preserved as DNA: 51 bases, with reading frame beginning at the first base. Library preparation used RT-PCR. TCRdb shows the sequencer as Illumina HiSeq 2500. Through fastp at Q25 and MiXCR, TCRdb rebuilt clones from the public reads, retaining in-frame beta chains. Each CDR3 protein gets just one entry, which takes the most common genes and DNA from the rows behind it. The sample records 490,000 or so distinct CDR3 sequences, less than 8% of which are singletons. 13% of the sample belongs to the ten largest clones.

The chain employs TRBV14 and TRBJ1-1; 9 bases in the middle match TRBD1. This receptor was taken from a man between 50 and 75 years old who received an inactivated influenza vaccine. Donor details come from another sample of the same person, matched by shared clones. Specimen: PBMCs from blood, collected around 25 months after vaccination. The sequenced DNA is TGTGCCAGCAGCCACTTATTACAGGGGGCCAAAGACACTGAAGCTTTCTTT. The encoded protein is CASSHLLQGAKDTEAFF.